The following is a TCR beta chain sequence with its context. Its antigen is undetermined. The sample contains more than one DNA sequence encoding this CDR3. Sample time point: after dendritic cell vaccination, including at tumor progression/relapse. Blood PBMC samples: pre-vaccination, two weeks post third vaccination, and at tumor progression. The PCR used 60 V beta and 13 J beta primers. Some clones are missing from TCRdb's copy, which holds only in-frame ones; the method was immunoSEQ multiplex PCR. The table has 90,000 to 95,000 clones, 75% to 90% seen once; the top ten hold 2.1%. With 3 bases clipped from V and 4 bases from J, the junction kept 4 bases outside the gene matches. The CDR3 has 15 residues. From germline, CDR1 is KGHSH and CDR2 LQKENI. The sample is drawn from a study of glioma-infiltrating T cells after dendritic cell vaccination. Across the study: Glioblastoma patients came from Phase I and II dendritic cell vaccination trials. Study results and limitations: Survival was not directly related to TCR clonality in these patients.

The rearrangement links TRBV18 to TRBJ2-1; 9 bases map to TRBD1. The TCR comes from a human donor with glioblastoma. Material: blood, obtained after dendritic cell vaccination. The CDR3 DNA is TGTGCCAGCTCACCTGCACAGGGGGCATACAATGAGCAGTTCTTC. This translates into CASSPAQGAYNEQFF.